This T cell receptor (beta chain) was identified during a study of blood T cells in healthy people across ages. Details on this clonotype: Its specificity is unknown.

Using a J-beta primer mix together with a sample-barcoded 5' primer, a second PCR was run for about 7 to 12 cycles. TCRdb re-analysed the 5' RACE reads in MiXCR, keeping a single row per CDR3 protein. Of around 580,000 distinct CDR3 sequences in the sample, around 48% are singletons; the top ten hold around 24%. With 6 bases clipped from V and 0 bases from J, the junction kept 8 bases outside the gene matches. The germline gives CDR1 MGHRA, CDR2 YSYEKL. The CDR3 covers 15 residues. Study findings and constraints: More naive CD4+ cells and higher diversity marked long-lived donors relative to aged donors.

The sequenced sample was blood. This sequence originates from an elderly man in good health. The chain uses TRBV4-1 and TRBJ2-7, with 7 bases matching TRBD1. CDR3 in amino acids: CASSQSTGSSYEQYF. CDR3 DNA: TGCGCCAGCAGTCAATCGACAGGGTCCTCCTACGAGCAGTACTTC.